This entry lists 27 T cell receptor beta chains sequenced from one sample in a study of CD8+ T cells in alopecia areata. Following RNA extraction, reverse transcription yielded cDNA that acted as the sequencing template. TCRdb's copy holds only in-frame clones and misses some; the assay was immunoSEQ multiplex PCR. The repertoire holds 130,000 to 150,000 clones, with around 86% as singletons. This specimen was CD8+ T cells sorted from blood, taken at week 0. The receptor source for this set is a human donor with alopecia areata.

DNA of the CDR3: TGCAGCGTAGAAAACCGGGCCGTGGAGTCCTACGAGCAGTACTTC. This gives the protein CSVENRAVESYEQYF. V gene TRBV29-1 combines with J gene TRBJ2-5; no firm D call. The J call may be incorrect, as the DNA end agrees better with TRBJ2-7. This CDR3 has 15 residues. CDR1 SQVTM and CDR2 ANQGSEA come from the germline V gene.

The V and J genes are TRBV11-2 and TRBJ2-3, with D tentatively TRBD2 (6 bases). CDR1 SGHAT and CDR2 FQNNGV come from the germline V gene. The CDR3 sequence is 15 residues long. V shed 5 bases and J shed 4 bases, with 16 bases lying between them. DNA for the CDR3: TGTGCCAGCAGCCCTCTACTAGCATTTCCAGATACGCAGTATTTT. As protein: CASSPLLAFPDTQYF.

The CDR3 is CASRGGVGTEAFF. The CDR3 region has the DNA TGTGCCAGCAGAGGGGGCGTCGGCACTGAAGCTTTCTTT. The chain uses TRBV6-1 and TRBJ1-1, with TRBD1 matching 7 bases. CDR1 and CDR2 (germline): MNHNS, SASEGT. The CDR3 runs 13 residues. V shed 6 bases, J shed 4 bases, and the junction held 5 bases outside the gene matches.

The chain employs TRBV30 and TRBJ2-1; D is undetermined. Germline V CDR1 and CDR2: GTSNPN, SVGIG (reference sequence). Trimming took off 0 bases at V and 5 bases at J, with 14 bases between the two ends. The CDR3 length is 15 residues. In DNA, the CDR3 is TGTGCCTGGAGTGTACGCCTTATGGGCCACAATGAGCAGTTCTTC. As protein: CAWSVRLMGHNEQFF.

The chain recombines TRBV9 with TRBJ1-1; D is unresolved. There are 14 residues in the CDR3. Germline values: CDR1 SGDLS, CDR2 YYNGEE. V was clipped by 0 bases and J by 4 bases, with 10 bases between them. In DNA, the CDR3 is TGTGCCAGCAGCGTAGGAGGTTCGGGCACTGAAGCTTTCTTT. Translation gives CASSVGGSGTEAFF.

The CDR3 DNA reads as TGTGCCAGCATAATGGGATACGAGCAGTACTTC. It encodes CASIMGYEQYF. The chain employs TRBV6-1 and TRBJ2-7, with D uncertain. The CDR3 contains 11 residues. V lost 7 bases, J lost 4 bases, and 8 bases lay in between. Germline CDR1 MNHNS, CDR2 SASEGT.

This clone was found once. The genes are TRBV6-5 and TRBJ2-7; D may match TRBD1 or TRBD2 (5 bases each). CDR1 is MNHEY and CDR2 is SVGAGI in the germline V gene. The CDR3 has 16 amino acids. Trimming removed 2 bases from V and 1 base from J, with 15 bases in between. In DNA, the CDR3 is TGTGCCAGCAGTTACCCGGGTTTTGGGGGTTCCTACGAGCAGTACTTC. It codes for CASSYPGFGGSYEQYF.

The chain uses TRBV7-2 and TRBJ2-7; D could derive from TRBD1 or TRBD2 (8 bases each). This CDR3 is 16 amino acids long. Trimming removed 4 bases at V and 5 bases at J, with 21 bases between. Germline CDR1 is SGHTA and CDR2 is FQGNSA. This CDR3 is CASSSNSGTGTHEQYF. CDR3 bases: TGTGCCAGCAGCTCCAATAGCGGGACAGGCACCCACGAGCAGTACTTC.

The chain is built from TRBV27 and TRBJ1-4; D might be TRBD1 (5 bases). Germline V lookup: CDR1 MNHEY, CDR2 SMNVEV (reference sequence). The V end lost 0 bases, the J end lost 0 bases, and 14 bases lay between the germline ends. This CDR3 contains 18 residues. CDR3 DNA: TGTGCCAGCAGTTTATCGGCAGGGTACTACTCAACTAATGAAAAACTGTTTTTT. Protein sequence: CASSLSAGYYSTNEKLFF.

This clone occurred once. This chain joins TRBV2 and TRBJ2-1; D is undetermined. The germline V gene has CDR1 SNHLY and CDR2 FYNNEI. Between the trimmed V and J ends, which lost 3 bases and 2 bases, there was a span of 11 bases. This CDR3 has 15 residues. CDR3 DNA: TGTGCCAGCAGTGACTGGGTGGATACCTACAATGAGCAGTTCTTC. Protein product: CASSDWVDTYNEQFF.

The chain uses TRBV27 and TRBJ2-2; 9 bases are shared with TRBD2. CDR1 and CDR2 from the germline V gene are MNHEY and SMNVEV (reference sequence). J gave up 5 bases and V 5 bases, and 12 bases lay outside the gene matches. The CDR3 is 17 residues long. The CDR3 nucleotides read TGTGCCAGCAGTCCAGCCTTTAGCGGGGGAGGGACCGGGGAGCTGTTTTTT. As protein: CASSPAFSGGGTGELFF.

This chain uses TRBV30 with TRBJ2-3; D is undetermined. There are 15 residues in the CDR3. V was clipped by 0 bases and J by 0 bases, with 10 bases between them. The germline V gene encodes CDR1 GTSNPN and CDR2 SVGIG (reference sequence). This chain's CDR3 is CAWSVPYSSTDTQYF. In nucleotides, the CDR3 is TGTGCCTGGAGTGTACCCTACTCTAGCACAGATACGCAGTATTTT.

The chain uses TRBV19 and TRBJ2-1, with 7 bases aligning to TRBD2. The CDR3 length is 14 residues. The germline gives CDR1 LNHDA, CDR2 SQIVND (reference sequence). J was trimmed by 7 bases and V by 7 bases; bases with no gene match: 10. CDR3 DNA sequence: TGTGCCAGTAAAACAAGCGGGCGGGGGAATGAGCAGTTCTTC. As protein: CASKTSGRGNEQFF. Based on the CDR3 plus reference TRBV19 and TRBJ2-1, the full variable domain is DGGITQSPKYLFRKEGQNVTLSCEQNLNHDAMYWYRQDPGQGLRLIYYSQIVNDFQKGDIAEGYSVSREKKESFPLTVTSAQKNPTAFYLCASKTSGRGNEQFFGPGTRLTVL.

This clone was picked up one time. The chain has TRBV2 and TRBJ2-3; 12 bases align to TRBD2. V lost 3 bases, J lost 0 bases, and 7 bases stayed unmatched. The CDR3 extends over 18 amino acids. Germline V gives CDR1 SNHLY, CDR2 FYNNEI. The CDR3 is CASSDWASGRASTDTQYF. CDR3 DNA: TGTGCCAGCAGTGATTGGGCTAGCGGGAGGGCCAGCACAGATACGCAGTATTTT.

The rearrangement joins TRBV20-1 to TRBJ1-1; no definite D call. CDR1 and CDR2 (germline): DFQATT, SNEGSKA (reference sequence). The CDR3 is 10 amino acids. V was cut by 5 bases and J by 5 bases, with 6 bases left in between. The DNA for the CDR3 is TGCAGTGCTCCCCAGACTGAAGCTTTCTTT. This encodes CSAPQTEAFF.

The chain's CDR3 is CASSLASLTGGAVYF. The DNA for the CDR3 is TGTGCCAGCAGCTTAGCTTCCTTGACAGGGGGCGCGGTTTATTTT. The chain links TRBV11-2 to TRBJ2-3; TRBD1 aligns across 10 bases. The germline V gene has CDR1 SGHAT and CDR2 FQNNGV. The CDR3 runs 15 residues. With 1 base clipped from V and 15 bases from J, the junction kept 13 bases outside the gene matches.

V gene TRBV4-1 combines with J gene TRBJ2-1; D remains ambiguous. V was clipped by 1 base and J by 6 bases, with 13 bases between them. This CDR3 is built from 15 residues. CDR1 and CDR2 (germline): MGHRA, YSYEKL. CDR3: CASSQAGGMANEQFF. In nucleotides, the CDR3 is TGCGCCAGCAGCCAAGCCGGCGGAATGGCCAATGAGCAGTTCTTC.

The chain joins TRBV2 to TRBJ2-7; a weak D match, TRBD2 (7 bases). CDR3 length: 14 residues. The V gene's germline CDR1 is SNHLY and CDR2 FYNNEI. V lost 6 bases, J lost 0 bases, and 12 bases lay in between. In nucleotides, the CDR3 is TGTGCCAGCAGAGCGGGACAACACTCCTACGAGCAGTACTTC. Translation: CASRAGQHSYEQYF.

This clone was seen a single time. The chain joins TRBV27 to TRBJ2-3, with D hard to call. The germline gives CDR1 MNHEY, CDR2 SMNVEV (reference sequence). The CDR3 consists of 14 residues. The ends were cut back, 2 bases at V and 2 bases at J, with 8 bases in the middle. This CDR3 reads CASSLVQATDTQYF. The CDR3 coding sequence is TGTGCCAGCAGTTTAGTGCAGGCCACAGATACGCAGTATTTT.

This clone was detected once. The chain recombines TRBV13 with TRBJ2-7; a possible D gene is TRBD1 (5 bases). Trimming cost V 5 bases and J 1 base, with 12 bases left between them. This CDR3 contains 14 residues. Germline CDR1 is PRHDT and CDR2 is FYEKMQ (reference sequence). The CDR3 coding sequence is TGTGCCAGCAGCCTATCAGGGAAGTCCTACGAGCAGTACTTC. Translating it yields CASSLSGKSYEQYF.

This sequence joins TRBV7-2 and TRBJ2-7; 10 bases match TRBD2. CDR3 length equals 15 residues. The junction had 3 bases not matched to a gene; V was cut back by 1 base and J by 3 bases. From germline, CDR1 is SGHTA and CDR2 FQGNSA. The CDR3: CASSLDSSGGYEQYF. CDR3 in DNA: TGTGCCAGCAGCTTAGACTCTAGCGGGGGCTACGAGCAGTACTTC.

This clone has a handful of counts. V usage is TRBV27 and J usage is TRBJ2-1; D is unresolved. This CDR3 comprises 11 residues. The germline CDR1 and CDR2 sequences are MNHEY and SMNVEV (reference sequence). The V and J ends lost 7 bases and 6 bases respectively, with 7 bases between them. Here the CDR3 reads CASTDGNEQFF. The CDR3 DNA is TGTGCCAGCACGGACGGCAATGAGCAGTTCTTC.

This clone came up once. The chain links TRBV7-8 to TRBJ2-6; no definite D call. The germline CDR1 and CDR2 sequences are SGHVS and FQNEAQ. Trimming took 4 bases from V and 0 from J, leaving 1 base between them. The CDR3 sequence is 13 residues long. The CDR3: CASSYSGANVLTF. The CDR3 coding sequence is TGTGCCAGCAGCTACTCTGGGGCCAACGTCCTGACTTTC.

V gene TRBV14 combines with J gene TRBJ1-1, with a possible D match to TRBD1 (5 bases). Germline V gene data show CDR1 as SGHDN and CDR2 as FVKESK. The V end lost 0 bases, the J end lost 1 base, and 12 bases lay between the germline ends. This CDR3 contains 16 residues. CDR3 nucleotide sequence: TGTGCCAGCAGCCAAGAAATAGGGGCCCCGAACACTGAAGCTTTCTTT. It encodes CASSQEIGAPNTEAFF.

V usage is TRBV30 and J usage is TRBJ1-5, with TRBD1 as a possible D gene (6 bases). The CDR3 has 13 residues. Germline V gene data show CDR1 as GTSNPN and CDR2 as SVGIG (reference sequence). V shed 1 base and J shed 6 bases, with 10 bases lying between them. CDR3 DNA: TGTGCCTGGAGTGCTGCAGGGGCTCAGCCCCAGCATTTT. Protein sequence: CAWSAAGAQPQHF.

The CDR3 protein is CASSHHQGRKLGELFF. As DNA, the CDR3 is TGTGCCAGCAGCCATCATCAGGGACGGAAACTTGGGGAGCTGTTTTTT. This chain links TRBV7-6 with TRBJ2-2; either TRBD1 or TRBD2 may fit D (5 bases each). This CDR3 comprises 16 residues. V was cut by 5 bases and J by 8 bases, with 21 bases left in between. Germline values: CDR1 SGHVS, CDR2 FNYEAQ.

The rearrangement joins TRBV9 to TRBJ2-2; TRBD2 agrees at 13 bases. Germline-derived CDR1 and CDR2 are SGDLS and YYNGEE. The CDR3 is 18 residues long. V dropped 1 base and J dropped 7; count of bases not matched to a gene: 10. The CDR3 DNA sequence: TGTGCCAGCAGCGTACCCTCGGGACTAGCGGGACTCAGCGGGGAGCTGTTTTTT. Protein product: CASSVPSGLAGLSGELFF.